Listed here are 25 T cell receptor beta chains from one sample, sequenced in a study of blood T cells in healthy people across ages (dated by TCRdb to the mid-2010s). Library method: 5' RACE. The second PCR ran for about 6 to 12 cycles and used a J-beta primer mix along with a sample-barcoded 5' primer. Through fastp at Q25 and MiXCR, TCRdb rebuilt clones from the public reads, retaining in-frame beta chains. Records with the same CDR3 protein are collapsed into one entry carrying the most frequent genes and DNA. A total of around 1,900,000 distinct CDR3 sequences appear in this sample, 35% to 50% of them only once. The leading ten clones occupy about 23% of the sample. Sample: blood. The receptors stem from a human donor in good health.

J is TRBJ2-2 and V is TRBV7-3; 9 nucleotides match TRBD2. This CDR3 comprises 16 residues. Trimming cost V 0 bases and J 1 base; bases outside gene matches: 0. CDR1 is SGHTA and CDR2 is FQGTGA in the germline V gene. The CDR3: CASSLTSGGNTGELFF. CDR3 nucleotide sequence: TGTGCCAGCAGCTTAACTAGCGGGGGGAACACCGGGGAGCTGTTTTTT.

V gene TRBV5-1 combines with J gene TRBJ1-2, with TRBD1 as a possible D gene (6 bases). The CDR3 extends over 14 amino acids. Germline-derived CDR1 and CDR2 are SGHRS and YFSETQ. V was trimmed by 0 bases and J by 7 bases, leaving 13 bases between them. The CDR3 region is CASSLEQGTFGYTF. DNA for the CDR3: TGCGCCAGCAGCTTGGAACAGGGTACCTTTGGCTACACCTTC.

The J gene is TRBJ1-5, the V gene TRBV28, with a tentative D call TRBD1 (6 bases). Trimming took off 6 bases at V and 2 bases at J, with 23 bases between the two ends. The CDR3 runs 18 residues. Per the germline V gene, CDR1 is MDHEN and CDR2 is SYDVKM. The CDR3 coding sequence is TGTGCCAGCAGGTCCCAGGTGGGGGCCCCTTCGCGCAATCAGCCCCAGCATTTT. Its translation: CASRSQVGAPSRNQPQHF.

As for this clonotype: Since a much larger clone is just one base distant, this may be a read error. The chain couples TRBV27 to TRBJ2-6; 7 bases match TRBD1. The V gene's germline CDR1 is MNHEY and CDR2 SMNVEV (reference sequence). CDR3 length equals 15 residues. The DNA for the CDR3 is TGTGTCAGCGGATTAACAGGGGCTGGGGCCAACGTCCTGACTTTC. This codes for CVSGLTGAGANVLTF.

The CDR3 reads CASSDSGTGGSGELFF. The CDR3 region has the DNA TGTGCCAGCAGTGATTCCGGGACAGGGGGGTCCGGGGAGCTGTTTTTT. This chain uses TRBV25-1 with TRBJ2-2, with 11 bases identical to TRBD1. The germline gives CDR1 MGHDK, CDR2 SYGVNS. The CDR3 runs to 16 residues. The junction had 6 bases not matched to a gene; V was cut back by 3 bases and J by 6 bases.

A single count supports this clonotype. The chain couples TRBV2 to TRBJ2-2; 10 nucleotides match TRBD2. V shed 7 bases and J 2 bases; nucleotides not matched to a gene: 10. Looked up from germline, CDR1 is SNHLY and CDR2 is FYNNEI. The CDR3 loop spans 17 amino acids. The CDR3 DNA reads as TGTGCCAGCAAGAAGAATAGCGGGGGGCCTAACACCGGGGAGCTGTTTTTT. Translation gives CASKKNSGGPNTGELFF.

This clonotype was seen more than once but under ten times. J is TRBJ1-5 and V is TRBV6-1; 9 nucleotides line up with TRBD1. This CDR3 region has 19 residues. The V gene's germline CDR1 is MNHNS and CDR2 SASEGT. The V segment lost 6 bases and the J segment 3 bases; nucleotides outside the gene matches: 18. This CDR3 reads CASSLRTGEGSSTNQPQHF. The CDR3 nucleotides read TGTGCCAGCAGCCTTAGGACAGGGGAAGGGAGTTCTACCAATCAGCCCCAGCATTTT.

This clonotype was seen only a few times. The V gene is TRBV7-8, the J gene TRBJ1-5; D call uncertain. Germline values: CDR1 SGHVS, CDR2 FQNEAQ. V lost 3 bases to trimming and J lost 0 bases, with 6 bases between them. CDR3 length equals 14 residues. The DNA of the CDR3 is TGTGCCAGCAGCTTGCTCATTAGCAATCAGCCCCAGCATTTT. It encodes CASSLLISNQPQHF.

The CDR3 DNA sequence: TGTGCCAGCGGCCCTACAGGGTGGTTCGCCTACGAGCAGTACTTC. This codes for CASGPTGWFAYEQYF. The rearrangement joins TRBV27 to TRBJ2-7; tentatively, D is TRBD1 (6 bases). CDR3 length: 15 amino acids. Trimming removed 8 bases from V and 2 bases from J, with 19 bases in between. Germline lookup yields CDR1 MNHEY and CDR2 SMNVEV (reference sequence).

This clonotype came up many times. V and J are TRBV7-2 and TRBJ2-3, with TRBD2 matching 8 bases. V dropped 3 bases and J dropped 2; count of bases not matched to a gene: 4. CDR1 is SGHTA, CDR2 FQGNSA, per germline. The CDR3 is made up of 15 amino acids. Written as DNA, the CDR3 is TGTGCCAGCAGCTTGGTAGCGGGGATCACAGATACGCAGTATTTT. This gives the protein CASSLVAGITDTQYF.

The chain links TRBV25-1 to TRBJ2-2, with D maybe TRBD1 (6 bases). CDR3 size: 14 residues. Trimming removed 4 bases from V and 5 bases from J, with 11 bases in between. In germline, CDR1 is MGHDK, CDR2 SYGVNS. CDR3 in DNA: TGTGCCAGCAGTGGTGTAGGGGGAACCGGGGAGCTGTTTTTT. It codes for CASSGVGGTGELFF.

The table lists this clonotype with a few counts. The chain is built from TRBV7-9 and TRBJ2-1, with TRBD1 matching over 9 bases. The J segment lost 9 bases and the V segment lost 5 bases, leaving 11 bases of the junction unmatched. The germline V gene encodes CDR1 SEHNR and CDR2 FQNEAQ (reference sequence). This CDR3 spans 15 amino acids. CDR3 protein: CASSLLGQGTSEQFF. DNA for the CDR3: TGTGCCAGCAGCCTCCTGGGACAGGGTACGAGTGAGCAGTTCTTC.

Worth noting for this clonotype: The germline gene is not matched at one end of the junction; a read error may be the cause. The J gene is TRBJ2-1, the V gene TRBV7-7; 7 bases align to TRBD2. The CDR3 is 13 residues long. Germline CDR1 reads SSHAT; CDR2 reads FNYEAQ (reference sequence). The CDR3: CASSRGGYNGQFF. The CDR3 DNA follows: TGTGCCAGCAGCCGCGGGGGATACAATGGGCAGTTCTTC. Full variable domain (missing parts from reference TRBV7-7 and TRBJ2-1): GAGVSQSPRYKVTKRGQDVTLRCDPISSHATLYWYQQALGQGPEFLTYFNYEAQPDKSGLPSDRFSAERPEGSISTLTIQRTEQRDSAMYRCASSRGGYNGQFFGPGTRLTVL.

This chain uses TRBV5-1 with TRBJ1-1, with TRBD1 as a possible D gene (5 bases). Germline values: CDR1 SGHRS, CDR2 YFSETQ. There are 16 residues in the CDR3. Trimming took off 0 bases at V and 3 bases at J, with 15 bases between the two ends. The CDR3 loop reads CASSLAWAGRYTEAFF. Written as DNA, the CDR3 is TGCGCCAGCAGCTTGGCCTGGGCAGGGCGGTACACTGAAGCTTTCTTT.

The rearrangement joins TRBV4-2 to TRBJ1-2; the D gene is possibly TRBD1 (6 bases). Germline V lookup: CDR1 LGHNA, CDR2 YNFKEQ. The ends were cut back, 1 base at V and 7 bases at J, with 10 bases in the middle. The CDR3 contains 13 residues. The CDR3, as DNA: TGTGCCAGCAGCCAAGGGGGGGCGAGTGGCTACACCTTC. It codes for CASSQGGASGYTF.

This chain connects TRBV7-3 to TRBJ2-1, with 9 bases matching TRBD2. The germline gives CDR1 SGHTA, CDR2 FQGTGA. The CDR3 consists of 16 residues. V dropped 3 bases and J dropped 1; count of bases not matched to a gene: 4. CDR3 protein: CASSLMSGGSYNEQFF. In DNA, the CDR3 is TGTGCCAGCAGCTTGATGAGCGGGGGGTCCTACAATGAGCAGTTCTTC.

CDR3 amino acids: CATSTLGRVYTDTQYF. CDR3 sequence (DNA): TGTGCCACCAGCACCCTGGGGAGGGTCTACACAGATACGCAGTATTTT. This rearrangement joins TRBV15 to TRBJ2-3; 7 positions match TRBD2. Trimming cost V 4 bases and J 2 bases; bases outside gene matches: 9. CDR1 and CDR2 (germline): LNHNV, YYDKDF (reference sequence). The CDR3 has 16 amino acids.

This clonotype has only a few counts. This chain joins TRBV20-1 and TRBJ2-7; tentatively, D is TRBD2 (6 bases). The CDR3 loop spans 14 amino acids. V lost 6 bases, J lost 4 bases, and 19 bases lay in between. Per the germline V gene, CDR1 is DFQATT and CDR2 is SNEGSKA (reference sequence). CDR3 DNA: TGCAGTGCCGCCCGTGCGCGGGGAAGATACGAGCAGTACTTC. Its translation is CSAARARGRYEQYF.

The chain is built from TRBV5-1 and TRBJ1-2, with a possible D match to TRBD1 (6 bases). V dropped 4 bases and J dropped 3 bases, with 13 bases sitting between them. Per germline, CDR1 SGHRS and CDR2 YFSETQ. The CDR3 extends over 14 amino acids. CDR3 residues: CASSMSGGDYGYTF. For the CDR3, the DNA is TGCGCCAGCAGCATGTCCGGGGGCGACTATGGCTACACCTTC. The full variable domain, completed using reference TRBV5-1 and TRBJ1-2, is KAGVTQTPRYLIKTRGQQVTLSCSPISGHRSVSWYQQTPGQGLQFLFEYFSETQRNKGNFPGRFSGRQFSNSRSEMNVSTLELGDSALYLCASSMSGGDYGYTFGSGTRLTVV.

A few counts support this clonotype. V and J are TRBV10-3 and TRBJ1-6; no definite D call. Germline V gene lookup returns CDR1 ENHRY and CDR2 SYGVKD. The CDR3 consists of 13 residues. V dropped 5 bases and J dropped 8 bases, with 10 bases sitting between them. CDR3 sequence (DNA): TGTGCCATCAGTTCGGATCGAGATTCACCCCTCCACTTT. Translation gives CAISSDRDSPLHF.

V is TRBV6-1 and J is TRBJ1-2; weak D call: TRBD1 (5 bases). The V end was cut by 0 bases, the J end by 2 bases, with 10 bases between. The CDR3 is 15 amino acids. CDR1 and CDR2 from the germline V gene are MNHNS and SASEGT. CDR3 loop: CASSEALDRNYGYTF. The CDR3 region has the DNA TGTGCCAGCAGTGAAGCGCTCGACAGAAACTATGGCTACACCTTC.

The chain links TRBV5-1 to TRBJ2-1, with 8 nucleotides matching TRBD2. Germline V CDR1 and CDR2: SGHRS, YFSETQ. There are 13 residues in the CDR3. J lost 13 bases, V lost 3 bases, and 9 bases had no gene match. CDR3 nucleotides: TGCGCCAGCAGCTCAGGACTAGCCCCCCTCCAGTTCTTC. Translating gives CASSSGLAPLQFF.

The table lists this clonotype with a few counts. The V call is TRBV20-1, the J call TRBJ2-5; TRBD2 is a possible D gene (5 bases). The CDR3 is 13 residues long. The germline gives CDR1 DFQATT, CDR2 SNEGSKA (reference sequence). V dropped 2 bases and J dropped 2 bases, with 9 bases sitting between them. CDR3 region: CSARTRVQETQYF. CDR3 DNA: TGCAGTGCTAGAACGAGGGTACAAGAGACCCAGTACTTC.

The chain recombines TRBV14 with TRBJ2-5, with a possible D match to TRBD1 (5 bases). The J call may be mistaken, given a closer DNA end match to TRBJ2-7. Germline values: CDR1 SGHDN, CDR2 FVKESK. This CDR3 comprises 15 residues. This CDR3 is CASSPLGAGLYEQYF. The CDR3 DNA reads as TGTGCCAGCAGCCCCCTTGGGGCAGGGTTGTACGAGCAGTACTTC.

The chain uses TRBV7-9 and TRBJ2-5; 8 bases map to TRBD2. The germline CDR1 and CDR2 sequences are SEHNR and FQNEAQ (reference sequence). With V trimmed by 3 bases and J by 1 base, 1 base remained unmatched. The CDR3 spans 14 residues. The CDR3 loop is CASSFGTSQETQYF. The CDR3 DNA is TGTGCCAGCAGCTTCGGGACTAGCCAAGAGACCCAGTACTTC. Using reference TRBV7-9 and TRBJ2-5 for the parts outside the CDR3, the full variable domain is DTGVSQNPRHKITKRGQNVTFRCDPISEHNRLYWYRQTLGQGPEFLTYFQNEAQLEKSRLLSDRFSAERPKGSFSTLEIQRTEQGDSAMYLCASSFGTSQETQYFGPGTRLLVL.